The 12 T cell receptor beta chains below come from one sample, sequenced in a study of blood T cell repertoires in COVID-19. The protocol was immunoSEQ multiplex PCR, while the TCRdb copy is restricted to in-frame clones and leaves out a portion. In the table there are 150,000 to 200,000 clones, approximately 92% of which are singletons. The sequenced sample was PBMCs or T cells enriched from blood (not recorded which). The receptors come from a woman between 40 and 55 years old with acute COVID-19.

V gene TRBV7-6 combines with J gene TRBJ2-1; D may be TRBD2 (6 bases). Germline CDR1 SGHVS, CDR2 FNYEAQ. This CDR3 spans 13 amino acids. Trimming removed 3 bases from V and 6 bases from J, with 9 bases in between. Here the CDR3 reads CASSFAGSNEQFF. The CDR3 DNA sequence: TGTGCCAGCAGCTTTGCCGGGAGCAATGAGCAGTTCTTC.

The J gene is TRBJ2-7, the V gene TRBV9; no clear D. Germline loops: CDR1 SGDLS, CDR2 YYNGEE. This CDR3 region has 12 residues. Deletions cut 4 bases from V and 1 base from J, with 6 bases between. In DNA form, the CDR3 reads TGTGCCAGCAGCCCGGGTTCCTACGAGCAGTACTTC. Its protein is CASSPGSYEQYF.

J is TRBJ2-3 and V is TRBV3-1 (or the pseudogene TRBV3-2); maybe TRBD2 (6 bases). There are 15 residues in the CDR3. The V end lost 2 bases, the J end lost 0 bases, and 9 bases lay between the germline ends. Germline CDR1 reads LGHDT; CDR2 reads YNNKEL (reference sequence). CDR3 residues: CASSQRTTSTDTQYF. The CDR3 DNA is TGTGCCAGCAGCCAACGGACTACTAGCACAGATACGCAGTATTTT.

Written as DNA, the CDR3 is TGTGCCAGTAGTATGAGGTCCGGCGAGCAGTACTTC. Protein sequence: CASSMRSGEQYF. This chain connects TRBV19 to TRBJ2-7; D not certain. With 3 bases removed from V and 6 bases from J, the gap between germline ends came to 9 bases. This CDR3 has 12 amino acids. Germline CDR1 LNHDA, CDR2 SQIVND (reference sequence).

V and J are TRBV4-2 and TRBJ1-2; 10 bases are a match to TRBD1. The CDR3 contains 19 residues. V lost 1 base and J lost 0; bases outside the gene matches: 11. The germline CDR1 and CDR2 sequences are LGHNA and YNFKEQ. CDR3 sequence: CASSQVLTRQGAPNYGYTF. CDR3 in DNA: TGTGCCAGCAGCCAAGTACTCACAAGACAGGGGGCCCCTAACTATGGCTACACCTTC.

The CDR3 region has the DNA TGTGCCAGCAGCTTAGCCCGAGGGATGAACACTGAAGCTTTCTTT. Its translation: CASSLARGMNTEAFF. The chain links TRBV7-6 to TRBJ1-1; D unclear. Between the trimmed V and J ends, which lost 0 bases and 0 bases, there was a span of 8 bases. CDR1 and CDR2 from the germline V gene are SGHVS and FNYEAQ. This CDR3 region has 15 residues. Drawing the rest from reference TRBV7-6 and TRBJ1-1, the complete variable domain is GAGVSQSPRYKVTKRGQDVALRCDPISGHVSLYWYRQALGQGPEFLTYFNYEAQQDKSGLPNDRFSAERPEGSISTLTIQRTEQRDSAMYRCASSLARGMNTEAFFGQGTRLTVV.

The chain has TRBV9 and TRBJ2-3; 9 bases map to TRBD2. J lost 2 bases, V lost 3 bases, and 19 bases had no gene match. The CDR3 runs to 20 residues. The germline V gene encodes CDR1 SGDLS and CDR2 YYNGEE. The CDR3 DNA reads as TGTGCCAGCAGCGGATCCCCGGGACTAGCATTAAGCCGAAACACAGATACGCAGTATTTT. It yields the protein CASSGSPGLALSRNTDTQYF.

V usage is TRBV28 and J usage is TRBJ1-5; D not resolved. Trimming removed 2 bases at V and 5 bases at J, with 10 bases between. Germline V lookup: CDR1 MDHEN, CDR2 SYDVKM. CDR3 length: 14 amino acids. The CDR3 loop reads CASSLLSGYQPQHF. CDR3 DNA: TGTGCCAGCAGTTTACTCTCCGGTTATCAGCCCCAGCATTTT.

This chain joins TRBV5-1 and TRBJ2-1; D is perhaps TRBD2 (6 bases). Germline V gene data show CDR1 as SGHRS and CDR2 as YFSETQ. This CDR3 contains 15 residues. V was trimmed by 4 bases and J by 8 bases, leaving 19 bases between them. The CDR3, as DNA: TGCGCCAGCAGCCTCGGGAGCGTCGGGACGGATGAGCAGTTCTTC. Its translation is CASSLGSVGTDEQFF.

J is TRBJ1-5 and V is TRBV5-1, with 7 bases matching TRBD1. The J segment lost 0 bases and the V segment lost 0 bases, leaving 12 bases of the junction unmatched. This CDR3 contains 19 residues. Germline loops: CDR1 SGHRS, CDR2 YFSETQ. The CDR3 DNA reads as TGCGCCAGCAGCTTGGCCGGTTGGGACAGACCTTATAGCAATCAGCCCCAGCATTTT. Translating gives CASSLAGWDRPYSNQPQHF. Supplemented by reference TRBV5-1 and TRBJ1-5, the full variable domain reads KAGVTQTPRYLIKTRGQQVTLSCSPISGHRSVSWYQQTPGQGLQFLFEYFSETQRNKGNFPGRFSGRQFSNSRSEMNVSTLELGDSALYLCASSLAGWDRPYSNQPQHFGDGTRLSIL.

As concerns this clone: The sample holds other DNA sequences that translate to the same CDR3. The chain combines TRBV2 with TRBJ2-5, with 13 bases lining up with TRBD2. CDR1 SNHLY and CDR2 FYNNEI come from the germline V gene. There are 16 residues in the CDR3. With 4 bases clipped from V and 2 bases from J, the junction kept 4 bases outside the gene matches. CDR3 amino acids: CASSGRLAGGQETQYF. CDR3 coding DNA: TGTGCCAGCAGTGGCAGACTAGCGGGGGGACAAGAGACCCAGTACTTC.

This clone was observed a single time. V gene TRBV6-5 combines with J gene TRBJ2-7; 8 nucleotides line up with TRBD1. There are 13 residues in the CDR3. Germline CDR1 reads MNHEY; CDR2 reads SVGAGI. With V trimmed by 4 bases and J by 6 bases, 5 bases remained unmatched. In nucleotides, the CDR3 is TGTGCCAGCAGTTGGCAGGGGGCAGCCGAGCAGTACTTC. Its translation: CASSWQGAAEQYF.